The rows below give T cell receptor beta chains drawn from one sample of a study of T cells in Graves' hyperthyroidism and ophthalmopathy. TCRdb itself ran the multiplex PCR reads through MiXCR, one entry per CDR3 protein. The sample includes about 590,000 distinct CDR3 sequences, around 14% of them seen just once. Sequencing was carried out using blood. All receptors derive from a woman aged 30 to 39 with Graves' hyperthyroidism. Both conserved end residues are part of each CDR3. D genes are given only for firm matches. A clone size is listed for some rows: how often the clone was seen (once, few, many), or a class if it is expanded.

clone_size j_call d_call v_call cdr3_aa cdr3_nt
NA TRBJ1-2 NA TRBV2 CASRAPGSTF TGTGCCAGCAGGGCCCCCGGATCCACCTTC
many TRBJ2-7 NA TRBV6-5 CASSYSPNWVEQYF TGTGCCAGCAGTTACTCCCCCAATTGGGTCGAGCAGTACTTC
many TRBJ2-3 TRBD2 TRBV2 CASGRLAGAYGTDTQYF TGTGCCAGCGGTCGACTAGCGGGCGCTTATGGCACAGATACGCAGTATTTT
NA TRBJ2-3 TRBD2 TRBV7-2 CASSPGSGRGDTQYF TGTGCCAGCAGCCCGGGTAGCGGGAGGGGGGATACGCAGTATTTT
NA TRBJ2-7 TRBD1 TRBV10-3 CAISEGQGTAGEQYF TGTGCCATCAGTGAAGGACAGGGGACGGCGGGGGAGCAGTACTTC
NA TRBJ2-1 NA TRBV4-1 CASSQDGSEQFF TGCGCCAGCAGCCAAGATGGTAGCGAGCAGTTCTTC
many TRBJ2-7 NA TRBV6-2/TRBV6-3 CASSYVNSPSYEQYF TGTGCCAGCAGTTACGTTAACAGCCCTTCCTACGAGCAGTACTTC
many TRBJ2-1 TRBD2 TRBV27 CASSKSGSLYNEQFF TGTGCCAGCAGTAAGAGCGGGAGTCTGTACAATGAGCAGTTCTTC
NA TRBJ2-3 TRBD2 TRBV10-3 CAIGGAGGGTDTQYF TGTGCCATCGGTGGCGCGGGAGGCGGCACAGATACGCAGTATTTT
NA TRBJ2-7 NA TRBV10-3 CAISGSQPNEQYF TGTGCCATCAGTGGGAGCCAGCCAAACGAGCAGTACTTC
many TRBJ2-1 TRBD2 TRBV12-5 CASGSEVLAVSNNEQFF TGTGCTAGTGGTTCAGAGGTACTAGCGGTTTCGAACAATGAGCAGTTCTTC
NA TRBJ2-7 NA TRBV7-9 CASSSTTGNEQYF TGTGCCAGCAGCTCGACGACAGGTAACGAGCAGTACTTC
few TRBJ2-7 NA TRBV5-6 CASSLPTAYEQYF TGTGCCAGCAGCCTCCCGACGGCGTACGAGCAGTACTTC
few TRBJ2-3 TRBD2 TRBV9 CASSPTRLATSTDTQYF TGTGCCAGCAGCCCGACTCGACTAGCGACCTCCACAGATACGCAGTATTTT
few TRBJ1-6 NA TRBV18 CASSPPLGTKNSPLHF TGTGCCAGCTCACCACCGCTCGGGACAAAGAATTCACCCCTCCACTTT
many TRBJ1-2 NA TRBV20-1 CSARVQGRNYGYTF TGCAGTGCTAGAGTACAGGGTCGGAACTATGGCTACACCTTC
few TRBJ2-2 NA TRBV12-3/TRBV12-4 CASRPGVYTGELFF TGTGCCAGCAGACCAGGGGTTTACACCGGGGAGCTGTTTTTT
many TRBJ1-5 NA TRBV30 CAWGPGDNQPQHF TGTGCCTGGGGGCCAGGGGACAATCAGCCCCAGCATTTT
few TRBJ2-2 NA TRBV20-1 CSALTKNTGELFF TGCAGTGCCCTTACTAAAAACACCGGGGAGCTGTTTTTT
few TRBJ2-2 NA TRBV7-9 CASSFVYTGELFF TGTGCCAGCAGCTTTGTTTACACCGGGGAGCTGTTTTTT
NA TRBJ2-1 TRBD2 TRBV12-5 CASGLEAGSHEQFF TGTGCTAGTGGTTTGGAAGCGGGAAGCCATGAGCAGTTCTTC
few TRBJ2-7 NA TRBV28 CAGADGTSYEQYF TGTGCCGGAGCCGACGGCACCTCCTACGAGCAGTACTTC
many TRBJ2-7 TRBD2 TRBV5-1 CASNPGLAGGIYEQYF TGCGCCAGCAACCCGGGACTAGCGGGAGGGATCTACGAGCAGTACTTC
NA TRBJ2-2 NA TRBV7-7 CASRSSEIAGELFF TGTGCCAGCAGATCCAGCGAGATTGCCGGGGAGCTGTTTTTT
many TRBJ2-5 NA TRBV3-1 CASSQIQETQYF TGTGCCAGCAGCCAGATCCAAGAGACCCAGTACTTC
NA TRBJ2-1 TRBD1 TRBV7-9 CASSFLGQGAGSYNEQFF TGTGCCAGCAGCTTTCTGGGACAGGGGGCTGGGTCCTACAATGAGCAGTTCTTC
NA TRBJ2-1 NA TRBV5-1 CASRFLTDTYEQFF TGCGCCAGCAGATTCCTGACGGATACCTACGAGCAGTTCTTC
many TRBJ2-1 TRBD2 TRBV29-1 CSVRTSGRSAYNEQFF TGCAGCGTTAGGACTAGCGGGAGGTCCGCCTACAATGAGCAGTTCTTC
many TRBJ1-2 NA TRBV30 CAWSVFQGRYGYTF TGTGCCTGGAGTGTATTCCAGGGCCGCTATGGCTACACCTTC
many TRBJ1-2 NA TRBV20-1 CSASREAGYTF TGCAGTGCTAGCAGGGAAGCCGGCTACACCTTC
NA TRBJ1-1 NA TRBV6-5 CASSYSAGLNTEAFF TGTGCCAGCAGTTACTCAGCAGGGTTGAACACTGAAGCTTTCTTT
NA TRBJ2-1 TRBD2 TRBV7-2 CASSPRLAEDYNEQFF TGTGCCAGCAGCCCCCGACTAGCGGAAGATTACAATGAGCAGTTCTTC
few TRBJ2-3 TRBD2 TRBV20-1 CSAVGLASKDTQYF TGCAGTGCTGTAGGACTAGCCTCCAAAGATACGCAGTATTTT
few TRBJ2-5 NA TRBV5-1 CASSTGIGEVETQYF TGCGCCAGCAGCACAGGGATCGGGGAGGTAGAGACCCAGTACTTC
many TRBJ2-3 TRBD2 TRBV11-2 CASSSLTSGTFTDTQYF TGTGCCAGCAGCTCTCTGACTAGCGGGACGTTCACAGATACGCAGTATTTT
many TRBJ2-5 NA TRBV30 CAVGSGLKETQYF TGTGCCGTAGGCTCAGGGTTAAAGGAGACCCAGTACTTC
few TRBJ2-4 NA TRBV19 CASSATIGAKNIQYF TGTGCCAGTAGTGCGACCATCGGAGCCAAAAACATTCAGTACTTC
many TRBJ2-7 NA TRBV11-2 CASSFGGGGNPTYEQYF TGTGCCAGCAGCTTCGGCGGGGGCGGGAATCCCACCTACGAGCAGTACTTC
NA TRBJ1-1 NA TRBV6-2/TRBV6-3 CASRKGGAGTEAFF TGTGCCAGCAGAAAGGGGGGCGCGGGCACTGAAGCTTTCTTT
NA TRBJ2-1 TRBD1 TRBV29-1 CSVGGTGDNEQFF TGCAGCGTTGGAGGGACAGGGGACAATGAGCAGTTCTTC
NA TRBJ2-7 TRBD2 TRBV5-1 CASSLVGTSDYEQYF TGCGCCAGCAGCTTGGTTGGGACTAGCGACTACGAGCAGTACTTC
many TRBJ2-3 TRBD2 TRBV12-3/TRBV12-4 CASSTPATSGITDTQYF TGTGCCAGCAGTACCCCCGCGACTAGCGGGATAACAGATACGCAGTATTTT
few TRBJ2-3 TRBD1 TRBV3-1 CASSQAGQGISWGTDTQYF TGTGCCAGCAGCCAAGCGGGACAGGGGATCTCGTGGGGCACAGATACGCAGTATTTT
few TRBJ2-3 NA TRBV29-1 CSGAGTDTQYF TGCAGCGGGGCGGGAACAGATACGCAGTATTTT
NA TRBJ2-7 TRBD2 TRBV7-2 CASSLSSGNYGQYF TGTGCCAGCAGCTTATCTAGCGGGAACTACGGGCAGTACTTC
many TRBJ1-1 TRBD1 TRBV30 CAWKTGGWNTEAFF TGTGCCTGGAAAACAGGGGGCTGGAACACTGAAGCTTTCTTT
few TRBJ2-7 NA TRBV7-9 CASSRITYEQYF TGTGCCAGCAGCCGCATTACCTACGAGCAGTACTTC